The TCR beta chain described here comes from a study of blood T cell repertoires in COVID-19. V gave up 6 bases and J gave up 0 bases, with 15 bases separating them. The germline gives CDR1 ENHRY, CDR2 SYGVKD. There are 16 residues in the CDR3. Data came from immunoSEQ multiplex PCR; TCRdb stores just in-frame clones and leaves some out. The repertoire has around 99,000 clones, around 90% of them found once; the top ten carry about 1%. The chain links TRBV10-3 to TRBJ2-1; D perhaps matches TRBD1 (5 bases). Sequences were obtained from peripheral blood. The receptor comes from a human donor in a cohort sampled during active COVID-19. Written as DNA, the CDR3 is TGTGCCATCAGAGCGACAGCCACACACTCCTACAATGAGCAGTTCTTC. Translated: CAIRATATHSYNEQFF.